A selection of T cell receptor beta chains follows, all from one sample in a study of T-cell reconstitution after alpha-beta-depleted transplantation in children. TCRdb itself ran the PCR reads through MiXCR, one entry per CDR3 protein. The table has 550,000 to 800,000 distinct CDR3 sequences, around 12% seen once. Material: PBMCs, obtained before TCRalphabeta/CD19-depleted stem cell transplant. Every receptor here comes from a girl aged 2 to 9 with congenital amegakaryocytic thrombocytopenia, due to receive a stem cell transplant. Each CDR3 is given with its conserved first and last residue. The D gene is left open where the match is weak. The size field is filled for only some rows; it gives once, few, many or a size class.

J | V | size | D | DNA | CDR3
TRBJ2-1 | TRBV20-1 | few | - | TGCAGTGCAAACCTGGTGGTGGGCAATGAGCAGTTCTTC | CSANLVVGNEQFF
TRBJ2-5 | TRBV5-1 | few | - | TGCGCCAGCAGCTTGGCCTGGGGTGAGTCGGAGACCCAGTACTTC | CASSLAWGESETQYF
TRBJ2-7 | TRBV4-1 | many | TRBD1 | TGCGCCAGCAGCCAGGGACAGGGTACCTACGAGCAGTACTTC | CASSQGQGTYEQYF
TRBJ2-5 | TRBV5-6 | few | TRBD2 | TGTGCCAGCAGCTTCCCGAAATTAGCCTACCCGGGGGGAGAGACCCAGTACTTC | CASSFPKLAYPGGETQYF
TRBJ2-3 | TRBV18 | - | - | TGTGCCAGCTCACCACCGCAAGGGACACTAAAATCAGATACGCAGTATTTT | CASSPPQGTLKSDTQYF
TRBJ2-2 | TRBV28 | once | TRBD1 | TGTGCCAGCAGTTCCGGGACAGGGGATGGCGGGGAGCTGTTTTTT | CASSSGTGDGGELFF
TRBJ1-1 | TRBV14 | - | - | TGTGCCAGCAGCCAAGGATCGAGCTTTTTCGTAACTGAAGCTTTCTTT | CASSQGSSFFVTEAFF
TRBJ2-1 | TRBV20-1 | few | - | TGCAGTGCAGCCCCGGGTGGAGCCGTAAGGGACAATGAGCAGTTCTTC | CSAAPGGAVRDNEQFF
TRBJ1-2 | TRBV29-1 | few | - | TGCAGCGTTGTTGTGGACCGCCATGGCTACACCTTC | CSVVVDRHGYTF
TRBJ2-1 | TRBV5-1 | - | TRBD2 | TGCGCCAGCAGCTTAAGTCTAGCGGGAGCCTACAATGAGCAGTTCTTC | CASSLSLAGAYNEQFF
TRBJ2-5 | TRBV6-2/TRBV6-3 | - | TRBD2 | TGTGCCAGCAGTACACTGACAACCGGGACTAGCGGGAGGGCCCCCCAAGAGACCCAGTACTTC | CASSTLTTGTSGRAPQETQYF
TRBJ2-3 | TRBV24-1 | many | - | TGTGCCACCAGTCGCTCTGGGGGAGATACGCAGTATTTT | CATSRSGGDTQYF
TRBJ1-2 | TRBV4-1 | many | - | TGCGCCAGCAGCTCAAAACAGGGTCTTGGTGGTCGGGGCTACACCTTC | CASSSKQGLGGRGYTF
TRBJ2-6 | TRBV29-1 | - | TRBD1 | TGCAGCGCGGGACAGTGGCGCTCTGGGGCCAACGTCCTGACTTTC | CSAGQWRSGANVLTF
TRBJ1-5 | TRBV12-3/TRBV12-4 | - | - | TGTGCCAGCAGTTCAGACTTTCGCCAGCCCCAGCATTTT | CASSSDFRQPQHF
TRBJ2-1 | TRBV4-1 | - | - | TGCGCCAGCAGCCGCGCTATCCGCAATGAGCAGTTCTTC | CASSRAIRNEQFF
TRBJ2-1 | TRBV6-1 | many | TRBD2 | TGTGCCAGCAGTGAATTCCCCGGGACTAGCGGGAGCTCCTACAATGAGCAGTTCTTC | CASSEFPGTSGSSYNEQFF
TRBJ2-3 | TRBV28 | few | - | TGTGCCAGCAACCCAATTAGGGAGATTACAGATACGCAGTATTTT | CASNPIREITDTQYF
TRBJ2-7 | TRBV6-5 | many | TRBD2 | TGTGCCAGCAAAGGGTCTAGCGGAACCTACGAGCAGTACTTC | CASKGSSGTYEQYF
TRBJ2-7 | TRBV5-1 | many | - | TGCGCCAGCAGCTTTAATCAGGAGCAGTACTTC | CASSFNQEQYF
TRBJ2-1 | TRBV5-1 | few | - | TGCGCCAGCAGCTTGGTTTCCCTTCAGGGTTACAATGAGCAGTTCTTC | CASSLVSLQGYNEQFF
TRBJ2-4 | TRBV12-3/TRBV12-4 | few | - | TGTGCCAGCAGCGACTTAATTGAGTTTCTAGCCAAAAACATTCAGTACTTC | CASSDLIEFLAKNIQYF
TRBJ2-1 | TRBV5-1 | - | TRBD2 | TGCGCCAGCAGCCTTGGGACTAGCAGTACTCACAATGAGCAGTTCTTC | CASSLGTSSTHNEQFF
TRBJ2-7 | TRBV5-1 | many | - | TGCGCCAGCAATCCAGGGATGACCTACGAGCAGTACTTC | CASNPGMTYEQYF
TRBJ2-7 | TRBV3-1 | many | - | TGTGCCAGCAGCCAGTACTACGAGCAGTACTTC | CASSQYYEQYF
TRBJ2-5 | TRBV5-1 | few | TRBD1 | TGCGCCAGCAGCTACACTAGACAGGGACAAGAGACCCAGTACTTC | CASSYTRQGQETQYF
TRBJ1-4 | TRBV29-1 | many | - | TGCAGCGTTGGGCGTAATAATGAAAAACTGTTTTTT | CSVGRNNEKLFF
TRBJ2-2 | TRBV4-2 | many | - | TGTGCCAGCAGCCAAGGGGAGGCAACCGGGGAGCTGTTTTTT | CASSQGEATGELFF
TRBJ2-5 | TRBV2 | - | - | TGTGCCAGCCCCAGCGGAGATCAAGAGACCCAGTACTTC | CASPSGDQETQYF
TRBJ2-1 | TRBV7-9 | - | - | TGTGCCAGCAGCACCTCCTCGACGAGCTACAATGAGCAGTTCTTC | CASSTSSTSYNEQFF
TRBJ2-7 | TRBV20-1 | - | TRBD1 | TGCAGTGCTAGACCCCCGGGACAGGCGGGCGAGCAGTACTTC | CSARPPGQAGEQYF
TRBJ2-5 | TRBV7-7 | many | TRBD1 | TGTGCCAGCAGCGAGGGGGGACAGGGTAAAGAGACCCAGTACTTC | CASSEGGQGKETQYF
TRBJ2-2 | TRBV29-1 | many | TRBD2 | TGCAGCGCACAAGCGGGAGGGGGCACCGGGGAGCTGTTTTTT | CSAQAGGGTGELFF
TRBJ2-7 | TRBV20-1 | - | - | TGCAGTGCTAGAGCCGGGGTGAGGGAGTACTTC | CSARAGVREYF
TRBJ2-7 | TRBV18 | - | - | TGTGCCAGCACACCCTCCCAGAGCTCCTACGAGCAGTACTTC | CASTPSQSSYEQYF
TRBJ2-5 | TRBV7-8 | - | TRBD2 | TGTGCCAGCAGCTTAGTGAGGTTCGGGACTAGTAAAGAGACCCAGTACTTC | CASSLVRFGTSKETQYF
TRBJ2-6 | TRBV2 | few | TRBD1 | TGTGCCAGCAGTGATACAGGGGGCGCTGGGGCCAACGTCCTGACTTTC | CASSDTGGAGANVLTF
TRBJ2-1 | TRBV20-1 | - | TRBD1 | TGCAGTGCTACTGGGGACAGGACCAATGAGCAGTTCTTC | CSATGDRTNEQFF
TRBJ2-1 | TRBV20-1 | many | TRBD2 | TGCAGTGTAGGGACTAGCGGGACCGGGAATGAGCAGTTCTTC | CSVGTSGTGNEQFF
TRBJ1-4 | TRBV18 | many | TRBD1 | TGTGCCAGCTCACCGGGACAGAATGAAAAACTGTTTTTT | CASSPGQNEKLFF
TRBJ2-7 | TRBV9 | - | TRBD2 | TGTGCCAGCAGCGTTGGGGGAGTAGCGGGATCCTACGAGCAGTACTTC | CASSVGGVAGSYEQYF
TRBJ2-1 | TRBV7-9 | many | - | TGTGCCAGCAGCTTGCCAGGGCGGAATGAGCAGTTCTTC | CASSLPGRNEQFF
TRBJ2-2 | TRBV30 | few | - | TGTGCTACTCGACAGGAGGGAGGGGAGCTGTTTTTT | CATRQEGGELFF
TRBJ2-7 | TRBV5-1 | few | TRBD2 | TGCGCCAGCAGCGAACAAGGACTAGGATCGGGGGAGCAGTACTTC | CASSEQGLGSGEQYF
TRBJ2-5 | TRBV6-5 | many | TRBD2 | TGTGCCAGCAGTTACGAGCGGGAGGCCGTACAAGAGACCCAGTACTTC | CASSYEREAVQETQYF
TRBJ2-2 | TRBV7-2 | - | TRBD2 | TGTGCCAGCAGCTTCTCGCGGGAGACCGGGGAGCTGTTTTTT | CASSFSRETGELFF
TRBJ2-2 | TRBV27 | many | - | TGTGCCAGCAGCTATAAAACGAACACCGGGGAGCTGTTTTTT | CASSYKTNTGELFF
TRBJ1-1 | TRBV7-8 | few | TRBD1 | TGTGCAACCACAGGGGCGAGGAACACTGAAGCTTTCTTT | CATTGARNTEAFF
TRBJ2-2 | TRBV20-1 | many | - | TGCAGTGCTACGAACGGGACGGCTACCGGGGAGCTGTTTTTT | CSATNGTATGELFF
TRBJ2-3 | TRBV5-1 | few | TRBD2 | TGCGCCAGCAGCGCCACTAGCGGGAAGGCAGATACGCAGTATTTT | CASSATSGKADTQYF